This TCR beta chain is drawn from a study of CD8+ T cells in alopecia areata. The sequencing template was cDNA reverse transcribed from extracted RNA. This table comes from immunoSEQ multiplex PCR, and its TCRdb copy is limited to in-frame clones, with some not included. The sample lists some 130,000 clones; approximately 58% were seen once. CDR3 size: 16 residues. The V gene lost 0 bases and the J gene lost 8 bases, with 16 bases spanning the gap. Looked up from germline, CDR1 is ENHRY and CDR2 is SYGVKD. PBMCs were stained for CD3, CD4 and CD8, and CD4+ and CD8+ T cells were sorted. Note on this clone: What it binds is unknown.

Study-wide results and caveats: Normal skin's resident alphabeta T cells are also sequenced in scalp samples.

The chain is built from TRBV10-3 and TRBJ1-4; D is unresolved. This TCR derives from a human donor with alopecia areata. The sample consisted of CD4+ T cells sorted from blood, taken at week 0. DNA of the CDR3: TGTGCCATCAGTGAGTCCACGGCCCCGGGTAGCGAAAAACTGTTTTTT. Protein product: CAISESTAPGSEKLFF.